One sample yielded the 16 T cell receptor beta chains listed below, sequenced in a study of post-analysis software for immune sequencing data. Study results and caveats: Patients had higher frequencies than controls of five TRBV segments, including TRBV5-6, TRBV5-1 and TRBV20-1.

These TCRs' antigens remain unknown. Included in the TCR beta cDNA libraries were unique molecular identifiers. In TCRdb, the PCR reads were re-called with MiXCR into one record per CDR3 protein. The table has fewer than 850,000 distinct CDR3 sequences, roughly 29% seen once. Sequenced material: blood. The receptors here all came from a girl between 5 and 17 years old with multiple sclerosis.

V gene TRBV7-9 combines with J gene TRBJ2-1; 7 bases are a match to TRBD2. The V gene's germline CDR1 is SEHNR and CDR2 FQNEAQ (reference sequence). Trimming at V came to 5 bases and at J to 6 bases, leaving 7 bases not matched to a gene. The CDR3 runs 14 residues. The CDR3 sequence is CASSPALAANEQFF. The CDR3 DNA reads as TGTGCCAGCAGCCCCGCTCTAGCGGCCAATGAGCAGTTCTTC.

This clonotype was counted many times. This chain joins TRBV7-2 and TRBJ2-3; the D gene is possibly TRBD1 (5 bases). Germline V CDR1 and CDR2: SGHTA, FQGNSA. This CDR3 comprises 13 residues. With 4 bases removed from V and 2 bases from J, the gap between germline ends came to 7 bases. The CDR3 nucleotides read TGTGCCAGCAGCTCAGGGATCACAGATACGCAGTATTTT. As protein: CASSSGITDTQYF.

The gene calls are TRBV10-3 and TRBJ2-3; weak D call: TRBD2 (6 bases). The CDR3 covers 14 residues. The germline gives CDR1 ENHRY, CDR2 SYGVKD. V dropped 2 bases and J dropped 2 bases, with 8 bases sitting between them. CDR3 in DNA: TGTGCCATCAGTGAGGCGGGGACCACAGATACGCAGTATTTT. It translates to CAISEAGTTDTQYF.

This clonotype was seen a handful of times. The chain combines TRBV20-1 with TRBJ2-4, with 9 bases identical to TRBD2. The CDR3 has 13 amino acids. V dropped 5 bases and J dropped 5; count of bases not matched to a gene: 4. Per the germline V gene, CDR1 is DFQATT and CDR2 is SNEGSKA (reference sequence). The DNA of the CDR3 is TGCAGTGCTCGACGCGGGGGGGAAAACATTCAGTACTTC. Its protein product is CSARRGGENIQYF.

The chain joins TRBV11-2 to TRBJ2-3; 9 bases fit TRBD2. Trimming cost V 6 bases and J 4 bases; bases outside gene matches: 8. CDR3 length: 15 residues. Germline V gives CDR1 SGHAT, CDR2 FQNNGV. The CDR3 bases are TGTGCCAGCAGAAGTGCGGGGGGGCGTGCAGATACGCAGTATTTT. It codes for CASRSAGGRADTQYF.

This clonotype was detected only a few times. In nucleotides, the CDR3 is TGTGCCAGCACCGTGGGTCGCCAGTACGAGCAGTACTTC. The encoded protein is CASTVGRQYEQYF. This rearrangement joins TRBV7-8 to TRBJ2-7; the D is unclear. Looked up from germline, CDR1 is SGHVS and CDR2 is FQNEAQ. CDR3 size: 13 residues. Deletions cut 7 bases from V and 4 bases from J, with 14 bases between.

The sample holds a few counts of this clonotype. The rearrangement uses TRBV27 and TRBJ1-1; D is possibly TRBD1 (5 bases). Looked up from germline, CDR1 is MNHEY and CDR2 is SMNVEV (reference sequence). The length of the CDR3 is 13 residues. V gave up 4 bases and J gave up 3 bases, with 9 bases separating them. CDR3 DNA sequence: TGTGCCAGCAGTTGGGGCAGACACACTGAAGCTTTCTTT. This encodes CASSWGRHTEAFF.

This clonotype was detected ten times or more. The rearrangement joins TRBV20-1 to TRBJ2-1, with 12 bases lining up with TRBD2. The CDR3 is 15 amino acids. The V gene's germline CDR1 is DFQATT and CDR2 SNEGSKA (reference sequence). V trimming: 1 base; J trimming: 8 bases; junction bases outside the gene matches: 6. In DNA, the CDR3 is TGCAGTGCTAGAGGCGGACTAGCGGGGATGGATGAGCAGTTCTTC. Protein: CSARGGLAGMDEQFF.

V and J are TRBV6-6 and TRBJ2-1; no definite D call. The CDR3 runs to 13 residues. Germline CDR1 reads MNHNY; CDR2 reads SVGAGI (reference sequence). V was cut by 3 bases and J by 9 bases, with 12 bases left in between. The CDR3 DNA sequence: TGTGCCAGCAGTTATCTGGATCGTGGTGAGCAGTTCTTC. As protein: CASSYLDRGEQFF.

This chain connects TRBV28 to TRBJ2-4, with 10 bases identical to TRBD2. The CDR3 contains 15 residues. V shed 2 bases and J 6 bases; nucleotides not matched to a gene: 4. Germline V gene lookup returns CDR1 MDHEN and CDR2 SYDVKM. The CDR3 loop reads CASSLASGSINIQYF. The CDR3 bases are TGTGCCAGCAGTTTAGCTAGCGGGAGTATAAACATTCAGTACTTC.

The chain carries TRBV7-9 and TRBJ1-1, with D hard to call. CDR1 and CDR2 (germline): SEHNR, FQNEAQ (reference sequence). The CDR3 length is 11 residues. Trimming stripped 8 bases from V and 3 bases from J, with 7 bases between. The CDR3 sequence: CASHRHTEAFF. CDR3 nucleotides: TGTGCCAGCCACCGCCACACTGAAGCTTTCTTT.

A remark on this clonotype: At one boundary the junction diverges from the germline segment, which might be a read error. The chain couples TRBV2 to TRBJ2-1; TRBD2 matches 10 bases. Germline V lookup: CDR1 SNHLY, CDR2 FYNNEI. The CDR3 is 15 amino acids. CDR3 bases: TGTGTCAGCAGTAAGACTAGCGGGCCTTACAATGAGCAGTTCTTC. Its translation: CVSSKTSGPYNEQFF.

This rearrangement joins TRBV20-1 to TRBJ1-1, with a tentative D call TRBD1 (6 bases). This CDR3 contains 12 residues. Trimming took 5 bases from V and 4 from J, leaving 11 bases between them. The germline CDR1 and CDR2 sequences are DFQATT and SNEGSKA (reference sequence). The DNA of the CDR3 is TGCAGTGCTGCAGGGGTTAGCACTGAAGCTTTCTTT. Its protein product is CSAAGVSTEAFF.

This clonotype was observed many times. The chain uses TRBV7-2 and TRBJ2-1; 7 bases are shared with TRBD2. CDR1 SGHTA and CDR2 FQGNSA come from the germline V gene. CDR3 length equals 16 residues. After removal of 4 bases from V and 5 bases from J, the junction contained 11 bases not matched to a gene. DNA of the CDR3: TGTGCCAGCAGCTCCCAAGCGGGATCCCCAAACAATGAGCAGTTCTTC. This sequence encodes CASSSQAGSPNNEQFF. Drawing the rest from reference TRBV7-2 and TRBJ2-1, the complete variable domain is GAGVSQSPSNKVTEKGKDVELRCDPISGHTALYWYRQSLGQGLEFLIYFQGNSAPDKSGLPSDRFSAERTGGSVSTLTIQRTQQEDSAVYLCASSSQAGSPNNEQFFGPGTRLTVL.

The CDR3 reads CASSLAFGLAGANEQFF. The CDR3 bases are TGCGCCAGCAGCTTGGCCTTCGGACTAGCGGGAGCCAATGAGCAGTTCTTC. The chain combines TRBV5-1 with TRBJ2-1, with 13 bases identical to TRBD2. Germline-derived CDR1 and CDR2 are SGHRS and YFSETQ. With V trimmed by 0 bases and J by 6 bases, 6 bases remained unmatched. The CDR3 has 17 residues.

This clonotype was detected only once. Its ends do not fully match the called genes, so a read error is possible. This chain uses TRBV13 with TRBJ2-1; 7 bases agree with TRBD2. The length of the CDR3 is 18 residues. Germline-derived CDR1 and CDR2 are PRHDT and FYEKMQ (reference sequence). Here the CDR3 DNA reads TGTGCCAGCAGCTTAGGCCGAGACGGCGGGAGTCGGCGGAATGGGCAGTTCTTC. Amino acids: CASSLGRDGGSRRNGQFF.